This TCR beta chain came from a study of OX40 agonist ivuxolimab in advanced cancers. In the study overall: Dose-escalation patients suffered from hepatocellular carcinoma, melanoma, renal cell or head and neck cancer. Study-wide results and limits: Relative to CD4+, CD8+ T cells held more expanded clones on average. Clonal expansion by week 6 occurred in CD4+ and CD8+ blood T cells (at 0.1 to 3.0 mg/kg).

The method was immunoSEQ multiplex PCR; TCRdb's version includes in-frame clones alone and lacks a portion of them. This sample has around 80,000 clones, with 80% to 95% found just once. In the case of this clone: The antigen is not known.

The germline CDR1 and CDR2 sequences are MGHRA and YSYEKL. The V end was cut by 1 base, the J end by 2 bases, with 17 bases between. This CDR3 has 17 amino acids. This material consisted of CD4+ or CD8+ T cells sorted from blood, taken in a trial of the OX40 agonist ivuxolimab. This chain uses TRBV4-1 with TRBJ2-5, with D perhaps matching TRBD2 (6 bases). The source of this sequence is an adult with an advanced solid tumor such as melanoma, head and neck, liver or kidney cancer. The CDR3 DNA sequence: TGCGCCAGCAGCCAAGGGCCCCCGGGGGAACTGCAAGAGACCCAGTACTTC. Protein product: CASSQGPPGELQETQYF.